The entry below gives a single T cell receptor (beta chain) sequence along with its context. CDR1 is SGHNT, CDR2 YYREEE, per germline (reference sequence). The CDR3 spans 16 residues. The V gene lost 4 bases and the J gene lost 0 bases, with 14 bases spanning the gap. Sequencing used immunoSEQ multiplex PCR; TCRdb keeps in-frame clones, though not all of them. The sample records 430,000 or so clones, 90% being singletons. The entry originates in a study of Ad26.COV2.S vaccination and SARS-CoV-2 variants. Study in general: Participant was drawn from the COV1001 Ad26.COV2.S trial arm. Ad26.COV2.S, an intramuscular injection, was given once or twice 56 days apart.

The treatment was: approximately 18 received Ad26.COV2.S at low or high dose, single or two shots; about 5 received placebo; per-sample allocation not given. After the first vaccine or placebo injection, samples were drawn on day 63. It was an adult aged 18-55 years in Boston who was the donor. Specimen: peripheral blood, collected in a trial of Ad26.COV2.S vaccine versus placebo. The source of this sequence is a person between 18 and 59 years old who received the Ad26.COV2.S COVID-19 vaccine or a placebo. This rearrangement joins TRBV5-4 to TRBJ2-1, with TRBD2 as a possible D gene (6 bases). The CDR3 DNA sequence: TGTGCCAGCAGCCCGGGACTCCCCGGCTCCTACAATGAGCAGTTCTTC. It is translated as CASSPGLPGSYNEQFF.